The T cell receptor (beta chain) described here comes from a study of control samples from healthy donors and cancer patients. Measured with immunoSEQ multiplex PCR; TCRdb has only the in-frame clones, and not every one. The top ten clones hold about 14% of a sample with approximately 230,000 clones, roughly 82% of them seen once. Germline CDR1 MNHEY, CDR2 SVGAGI. The CDR3 is 16 residues long. Trimming pared 4 bases from V and 0 bases from J, leaving 10 bases between. This clonotype was sampled from a woman aged 55-69 years with lung cancer. The rearrangement links TRBV6-5 to TRBJ2-6; D gene ambiguous. Sequenced input: PBMCs. CDR3 region: CASSSWSSSGANVLTF. In DNA form, the CDR3 reads TGTGCCAGCAGTTCCTGGAGCAGCTCTGGGGCCAACGTCCTGACTTTC.